These 12 T cell receptor beta chains share one sample of origin, sequenced in a study of T cells after yellow fever vaccination. MiXCR was run by TCRdb on the 5' RACE reads, yielding one entry per CDR3 protein. Of 60,000 to 85,000 distinct CDR3 sequences listed, about 6% were seen once; the top ten hold 35% to 40%. This specimen consisted of CD8+ T cells sorted from PBMCs, obtained roughly seven weeks after the first yellow fever vaccination. The receptors here all came from a man between 18 and 29 years old who received the YFV17D yellow fever vaccine.

A few counts support this clonotype. V is TRBV4-1 and J is TRBJ1-1, with D unresolved. Germline values: CDR1 MGHRA, CDR2 YSYEKL. CDR3 size: 16 residues. Trimming cost V 2 bases and J 1 base, with 14 bases left between them. CDR3 loop: CASSQRTDAQNTEAFF. CDR3 nucleotides: TGCGCCAGCAGCCAACGCACAGATGCGCAGAACACTGAAGCTTTCTTT.

This clonotype has at least ten counts. This sequence joins TRBV6-5 and TRBJ1-5; D ambiguous. The CDR3 runs to 13 residues. The germline gives CDR1 MNHEY, CDR2 SVGAGI. The V and J ends lost 0 bases and 7 bases respectively, with 7 bases between them. The DNA of the CDR3 is TGTGCCAGCAGTTACTCGGAGGGACAGCCCCAGCATTTT. This codes for CASSYSEGQPQHF.

This clonotype came up many times. V gene TRBV7-2 combines with J gene TRBJ1-4, with D perhaps matching TRBD1 (5 bases). Trimming cost V 4 bases and J 10 bases, with 10 bases left between them. Germline V gene sequence: CDR1 SGHTA, CDR2 FQGNSA. This CDR3 contains 12 residues. For the CDR3, the DNA is TGTGCCAGCAGCTGGGGCGGTGGAAAACTGTTTTTT. It specifies CASSWGGGKLFF.

This clonotype was counted at least ten times. This chain connects TRBV10-2 to TRBJ2-7; 7 bases map to TRBD1. J was trimmed by 6 bases and V by 4 bases; bases with no gene match: 6. The CDR3 consists of 13 residues. Germline assignment: CDR1 WSHSY and CDR2 SAAADI. The CDR3 is CASSALTGPEQYV. The CDR3 DNA sequence: TGCGCCAGCAGTGCCCTGACAGGGCCCGAGCAGTACGTC.

This clonotype was seen ten or more times. The chain combines TRBV15 with TRBJ2-1, with TRBD1 matching over 7 bases. The V gene end was trimmed by 0 bases and the J gene end by 9 bases; junction bases not matched to a gene: 8. This CDR3 region has 15 residues. Germline CDR1 LNHNV, CDR2 YYDKDF (reference sequence). In DNA, the CDR3 is TGTGCCACCAGCAGAGAAGGGGGCGCGGGCGGTGAGCAGTTCTTC. It is translated as CATSREGGAGGEQFF.

This clonotype was observed at least ten times. The chain recombines TRBV12-3 or TRBV12-4 with TRBJ2-3; TRBD2 matches at 15 bases. J gave up 5 bases and V 4 bases, and 4 bases lay outside the gene matches. CDR3 length: 16 residues. The CDR3 sequence: CASSWTSGGAIDTQYF. CDR3 nucleotide sequence: TGTGCCAGCAGTTGGACTAGCGGGGGGGCAATAGATACGCAGTATTTT.

The sample holds a few counts of this clonotype. The genes are TRBV4-1 and TRBJ2-3; 8 nucleotides line up with TRBD2. CDR1 is MGHRA, CDR2 YSYEKL, per germline. V shed 0 bases and J 3 bases; nucleotides not matched to a gene: 2. The CDR3 loop spans 15 amino acids. The CDR3 region has the DNA TGCGCCAGCAGCCAAGAGGTAGCGGGGACAGATACGCAGTATTTT. As protein: CASSQEVAGTDTQYF.

In this sample, this clonotype turned up many times. The chain links TRBV4-1 to TRBJ1-2; D gene ambiguous. Germline V gene data show CDR1 as MGHRA and CDR2 as YSYEKL. V was clipped by 6 bases and J by 0 bases, with 8 bases between them. The CDR3 extends over 13 amino acids. The CDR3 sequence: CASRAVSNYGYTF. CDR3 in DNA: TGCGCCAGCAGGGCGGTCTCTAACTATGGCTACACCTTC.

There are a few counts of this clonotype. The chain links TRBV5-1 to TRBJ2-5; D not resolved. V lost 0 bases and J lost 7, with 10 bases in between. The CDR3 consists of 13 residues. Per germline, CDR1 SGHRS and CDR2 YFSETQ. As DNA, the CDR3 is TGCGCCAGCAGCTTGGGTCAGGAAGGGACCCAGTACTTC. As protein: CASSLGQEGTQYF.

This clonotype has ten or more counts. The V and J genes are TRBV6-5 and TRBJ2-5; D might be TRBD2 (7 bases). The CDR3 is 14 amino acids. Trimming stripped 4 bases from V and 3 bases from J, with 12 bases between. Germline values: CDR1 MNHEY, CDR2 SVGAGI. DNA of the CDR3: TGTGCCAGCAGTTTCGGGGGGCCGAAAGAGACCCAGTACTTC. Its translation: CASSFGGPKETQYF.

This clonotype was recorded many times. The CDR3 loop is CASSPSGRRKGSFF. Written as DNA, the CDR3 is TGCGCCAGCAGCCCGTCGGGACGCCGGAAGGGTTCGTTCTTC. The V call is TRBV4-1, the J call TRBJ2-1, with D perhaps given as TRBD1 or TRBD2 (5 bases each). The CDR3 sequence is 14 residues long. Germline CDR1 reads MGHRA; CDR2 reads YSYEKL. V lost 4 bases, J lost 15 bases, and 22 bases lay in between.

In its sample, this clonotype was seen many times. The J gene is TRBJ2-7, the V gene TRBV6-5; TRBD1 aligns across 8 bases. Germline V gene sequence: CDR1 MNHEY, CDR2 SVGAGI. The CDR3 is 14 residues long. J gave up 2 bases and V 4 bases, and 4 bases lay outside the gene matches. CDR3 nucleotide sequence: TGTGCCAGCAGTTTCGGACAGGGAACCTACGAGCAGTACTTC. This sequence encodes CASSFGQGTYEQYF.